The 32 T cell receptor beta chains below all came from one sample that was sequenced in a study of shared clonotypes between healthy human individuals. Some clones are missing from TCRdb's copy, which holds only in-frame ones; the method was immunoSEQ multiplex PCR. Of fewer than 1.4 million clones listed, roughly 74% are singletons. The sequenced sample consisted of memory CD4+ T cells from PBMCs. Subset noted: CD45RA-negative fraction. The receptors stem from a man aged 18-30 years in good health. Some clones in this sample may be carry-over from other donors' samples.

The rearrangement uses TRBV27 and TRBJ2-7, with 7 bases lining up with TRBD1. The CDR3 runs to 14 residues. V was clipped by 5 bases and J by 4 bases; unmatched bases: 8. Germline V gene data show CDR1 as MNHEY and CDR2 as SMNVEV (reference sequence). The CDR3 region has the DNA TGTGCCAGCAGTCCGGGACAGCAGACGTACGAGCAGTACTTC. As protein: CASSPGQQTYEQYF.

The chain employs TRBV5-1 and TRBJ2-3; 9 positions match TRBD2. The CDR3 loop spans 16 amino acids. Germline trimming cut 2 bases from V and 11 bases from J; bases unmatched to any gene: 15. Germline V lookup: CDR1 SGHRS, CDR2 YFSETQ. The CDR3 protein is CASSLSTSGLESGQYF. In DNA form, the CDR3 reads TGCGCCAGCAGCTTATCGACTAGCGGATTGGAGAGCGGGCAGTATTTT.

The genes are TRBV6-1 and TRBJ1-5; 8 positions agree with TRBD1. After removal of 9 bases from V and 3 bases from J, the junction contained 4 bases not matched to a gene. The CDR3 loop spans 13 amino acids. The germline V gene has CDR1 MNHNS and CDR2 SASEGT. CDR3 region: CASKTGDNQPQHF. The DNA for the CDR3 is TGTGCCAGTAAGACAGGGGACAATCAGCCCCAGCATTTT.

The genes are TRBV19 and TRBJ2-7; possibly TRBD1 or TRBD2 for D (6 bases each). Trimming shortened V by 10 bases and J by 1 base, and 17 bases separated the two germline ends. The V gene's germline CDR1 is LNHDA and CDR2 SQIVND (reference sequence). The CDR3 runs 14 residues. The CDR3 region is CATRRGRGSYEQYF. The CDR3 DNA is TGTGCCACCCGGAGGGGCAGGGGTTCCTACGAGCAGTACTTC.

This chain connects TRBV28 to TRBJ1-3, with D perhaps TRBD1 (5 bases). The CDR3 has 16 residues. Germline values: CDR1 MDHEN, CDR2 SYDVKM. V was shortened by 5 bases and J by 0 bases, with 14 bases between the two germline ends. The CDR3 sequence: CASSRAGHLSGNTIYF. CDR3 DNA: TGTGCCAGCAGTCGTGCGGGGCACCTCTCTGGAAACACCATATATTTT.

V usage is TRBV5-5 and J usage is TRBJ1-2, with D possibly TRBD1 on 6 matching bases. This CDR3 has 14 residues. Trimming left V 0 bases short and J 4 bases short, with 10 bases between. The germline V gene encodes CDR1 SGHKS and CDR2 YYEKEE (reference sequence). The CDR3 bases are TGTGCCAGCAGCTTGGCCACGGGGGCCTATGGCTACACCTTC. Translation gives CASSLATGAYGYTF.

The V and J genes are TRBV7-8 and TRBJ2-5; 8 bases line up with TRBD2. The CDR3 runs to 18 residues. Germline loops: CDR1 SGHVS, CDR2 FQNEAQ. The ends lost 5 bases at V and 2 bases at J; junction bases unmatched: 16. CDR3 sequence reads: CASSHNILAGPSQETQYF. The CDR3 bases are TGTGCCAGCAGCCACAATATTTTAGCGGGACCCTCACAAGAGACCCAGTACTTC.

The chain recombines TRBV5-4 with TRBJ1-1; D may be TRBD1 (5 bases). This CDR3 region has 14 residues. The germline V gene encodes CDR1 SGHNT and CDR2 YYREEE (reference sequence). The V end was cut by 2 bases, the J end by 7 bases, with 15 bases between. The CDR3: CASSFPGRIFEAFF. The CDR3 region has the DNA TGTGCCAGCAGCTTCCCGGGACGGATTTTTGAAGCTTTCTTT.

This clone was counted once. V gene TRBV11-2 combines with J gene TRBJ1-5, with TRBD1 as a possible D gene (6 bases). Trimming shortened V by 0 bases and J by 6 bases, and 9 bases separated the two germline ends. Germline CDR1 reads SGHAT; CDR2 reads FQNNGV. This CDR3 is 14 amino acids long. The CDR3 reads CASSLDRGTQPQHF. CDR3 sequence (DNA): TGTGCCAGCAGCTTAGACAGGGGTACTCAGCCCCAGCATTTT.

This clone was detected a few times. Other nucleotide sequences in the sample specify the same CDR3. The J gene is TRBJ1-1, the V gene TRBV30; no definite D call. CDR3 length equals 13 residues. V lost 1 base to trimming and J lost 1 base, with 7 bases between them. The V gene's germline CDR1 is GTSNPN and CDR2 SVGIG (reference sequence). CDR3 region: CAWSGPRNTEAFF. CDR3 bases: TGTGCCTGGAGTGGACCGCGGAACACTGAAGCTTTCTTT.

V is TRBV7-9 and J is TRBJ2-1; D is unclear. CDR3 length equals 16 residues. Germline assignment: CDR1 SEHNR and CDR2 FQNEAQ (reference sequence). V was shortened by 1 base and J by 0 bases, with 10 bases between the two germline ends. In DNA, the CDR3 is TGTGCCAGCAGCTTAGTTCAAGTCGGCTCCTACAATGAGCAGTTCTTC. Its protein is CASSLVQVGSYNEQFF.

This clone was observed a few times. The chain couples TRBV28 to TRBJ1-1; 8 bases fit TRBD1. CDR3 length: 10 residues. Germline V CDR1 and CDR2: MDHEN, SYDVKM. The junction had 3 bases not matched to a gene; V was cut back by 8 bases and J by 10 bases. The CDR3 spells CASQGQVAFF. For the CDR3, the DNA is TGTGCCAGCCAGGGACAGGTAGCTTTCTTT.

The genes are TRBV6-1 and TRBJ1-2; no clear D. CDR1 is MNHNS, CDR2 SASEGT, per germline. Deletions cut 3 bases from V and 8 bases from J, with 13 bases between. The CDR3 runs 13 residues. For the CDR3, the DNA is TGTGCCAGCAGTGAGGGCCAGTTCGGCGGCTACACCTTC. Its translation: CASSEGQFGGYTF.

V usage is TRBV18 and J usage is TRBJ2-1; a weak D match, TRBD1 (5 bases). Germline assignment: CDR1 KGHSH and CDR2 LQKENI. V dropped 6 bases and J dropped 6 bases, with 12 bases sitting between them. This CDR3 is 13 amino acids long. CDR3 in amino acids: CASSVDRANEQFF. Written as DNA, the CDR3 is TGTGCCAGCTCCGTCGACAGAGCCAATGAGCAGTTCTTC.

The chain employs TRBV11-2 and TRBJ2-1; a possible D gene is TRBD1 (6 bases). V shed 5 bases and J shed 7 bases, with 18 bases lying between them. The CDR3 covers 15 residues. Germline loops: CDR1 SGHAT, CDR2 FQNNGV. The CDR3 DNA is TGTGCCAGCAGCCAACGGGTCCGAGGGGGAAATGAGCAGTTCTTC. This translates into CASSQRVRGGNEQFF. The full variable domain, its missing parts supplied by reference TRBV11-2 and TRBJ2-1, is EAGVAQSPRYKIIEKRQSVAFWCNPISGHATLYWYQQILGQGPKLLIQFQNNGVVDDSQLPKDRFSAERLKGVDSTLKIQPAKLEDSAVYLCASSQRVRGGNEQFFGPGTRLTVL.

This clone came up once. Distinct nucleotide sequences in the sample also encode this CDR3. J is TRBJ2-5 and V is TRBV5-1; 8 bases are a match to TRBD1. Trimming took 0 bases from V and 2 from J; bases not matched to a gene: 6. Germline V gene sequence: CDR1 SGHRS, CDR2 YFSETQ. This CDR3 has 16 amino acids. The CDR3 DNA follows: TGCGCCAGCAGCTTGGGCGGACAGGGTGGGCAAGAGACCCAGTACTTC. As protein: CASSLGGQGGQETQYF.

This clone was seen once. The chain has TRBV9 and TRBJ2-3; unclear D gene. CDR1 and CDR2 from the germline V gene are SGDLS and YYNGEE. CDR3 length equals 15 residues. With 0 bases removed from V and 2 bases from J, the gap between germline ends came to 10 bases. In DNA, the CDR3 is TGTGCCAGCAGCGTAGGGCAGAAAATCACAGATACGCAGTATTTT. Its translation: CASSVGQKITDTQYF.

The chain employs TRBV18 and TRBJ1-4; D remains unclear. The germline V gene has CDR1 KGHSH and CDR2 LQKENI. CDR3 size: 16 residues. Trimming pared 5 bases from V and 0 bases from J, leaving 13 bases between. DNA of the CDR3: TGTGCCAGCTCATCTTATACTCTTACAACTAATGAAAAACTGTTTTTT. Translated: CASSSYTLTTNEKLFF.

Of note for this clone: This same CDR3 is encoded by further DNA sequences in the sample. The gene calls are TRBV30 and TRBJ1-1; perhaps TRBD1 as D (5 bases). From germline, CDR1 is GTSNPN and CDR2 SVGIG (reference sequence). The CDR3 loop spans 13 amino acids. V was shortened by 4 bases and J by 1 base, with 10 bases between the two germline ends. As DNA, the CDR3 is TGTGCCTGGACTCGGGGGGGGAACACTGAAGCTTTCTTT. Encoded protein: CAWTRGGNTEAFF.

This sequence joins TRBV7-9 and TRBJ2-1; D is perhaps TRBD2 (5 bases). The germline V gene has CDR1 SEHNR and CDR2 FQNEAQ (reference sequence). The V and J ends lost 1 base and 9 bases respectively, with 16 bases between them. This CDR3 is 15 amino acids long. The CDR3 coding sequence is TGTGCCAGCAGCTTAGGGCTAGTGGGCGGGTCTGAGCAGTTCTTC. Translated, it gives CASSLGLVGGSEQFF.

This rearrangement joins TRBV5-1 to TRBJ1-3; D not resolved. Trimming stripped 4 bases from V and 1 base from J, with 12 bases between. CDR3 length: 15 residues. Germline V gives CDR1 SGHRS, CDR2 YFSETQ. The CDR3 reads CASSTEGSSGNTIYF. The CDR3 nucleotides are TGCGCCAGCAGCACCGAGGGTAGTTCTGGAAACACCATATATTTT.

V usage is TRBV30 and J usage is TRBJ2-7; 9 bases fit TRBD2. Germline V lookup: CDR1 GTSNPN, CDR2 SVGIG (reference sequence). This CDR3 comprises 14 residues. Trimming took 4 bases from V and 3 from J; bases not matched to a gene: 7. The CDR3 DNA follows: TGTGCCTGGATGAGGGGTAGCGGGAGCTACGAGCAGTACTTC. Translation gives CAWMRGSGSYEQYF.

CDR3 sequence: CASSPESYGYTF. DNA for the CDR3: TGTGCCAGCAGCCCGGAGAGCTATGGCTACACCTTC. This chain uses TRBV7-9 with TRBJ1-2; D is uncertain. There are 12 residues in the CDR3. CDR1 SEHNR and CDR2 FQNEAQ come from the germline V gene (reference sequence). V shed 5 bases and J shed 4 bases, with 8 bases lying between them.

This clone occurred once. V usage is TRBV6-6 and J usage is TRBJ2-1; 8 nucleotides align to TRBD2. The CDR3 loop spans 15 amino acids. J was trimmed by 5 bases and V by 2 bases; bases with no gene match: 5. Per the germline V gene, CDR1 is MNHNY and CDR2 is SVGAGI (reference sequence). This chain's CDR3 is CASSYGTSPHNEQFF. CDR3 nucleotides: TGTGCCAGCAGTTACGGGACTAGTCCCCACAATGAGCAGTTCTTC.

J is TRBJ1-2 and V is TRBV10-1; the D is unclear. V lost 7 bases and J lost 4, with 13 bases in between. The CDR3 sequence is 13 residues long. CDR1 is WNHNN and CDR2 is SYGVQD in the germline V gene (reference sequence). CDR3 sequence (DNA): TGCGCCAGCATGGGGTGCGGATTCTATGGCTACACCTTC. This translates into CASMGCGFYGYTF.

The CDR3 DNA reads as TGTGCCAGTCACACAGAGGCTAATAGCTACGAGCAGTACTTC. Translated: CASHTEANSYEQYF. V usage is TRBV28 and J usage is TRBJ2-7, with D unclear. Trimming pared 9 bases from V and 3 bases from J, leaving 18 bases between. The CDR3 runs to 14 residues. CDR1 MDHEN and CDR2 SYDVKM come from the germline V gene.

The chain couples TRBV11-2 to TRBJ2-7, with 10 bases fitting TRBD2. The CDR3 is 14 residues long. With V trimmed by 5 bases and J by 3 bases, 4 bases remained unmatched. The germline V gene encodes CDR1 SGHAT and CDR2 FQNNGV. The CDR3 nucleotides read TGTGCCAGCAGCCTACTAGCGGGGTTCTACGAGCAGTACTTC. Protein product: CASSLLAGFYEQYF.

This clone was observed a single time. This sequence may be a read error, since a much larger clone differs from it by one base. Lacking the conserved final phenylalanine or tryptophan, this CDR3 likely reflects a read error. The chain joins TRBV29-1 to TRBJ1-3; D ambiguous. Trimming took 6 bases from V and 8 from J, leaving 8 bases between them. The CDR3 has 10 amino acids. CDR1 and CDR2 (germline): SQVTM, ANQGSEA. CDR3 loop: CSVRADTIYS. The CDR3 DNA reads TGCAGCGTGCGGGCTGACACCATATATTCT.

This clone occurred a few times. The V call is TRBV4-2, the J call TRBJ1-1, with D possibly matching TRBD1 (5 bases). The germline V gene encodes CDR1 LGHNA and CDR2 YNFKEQ. The CDR3 consists of 15 residues. The V end was cut by 4 bases, the J end by 2 bases, with 14 bases between. The chain's CDR3 is CASSPRQSDNTEAFF. The CDR3 bases are TGTGCCAGCAGCCCGAGACAGTCCGACAACACTGAAGCTTTCTTT.

The chain uses TRBV5-4 and TRBJ2-3; D not resolved. The CDR3 is 13 residues long. Trimming pared 4 bases from V and 0 bases from J, leaving 6 bases between. The germline CDR1 and CDR2 sequences are SGHNT and YYREEE (reference sequence). CDR3 loop: CASSTQSTDTQYF. The CDR3 DNA is TGTGCCAGCAGCACACAGAGCACAGATACGCAGTATTTT.

CDR3 sequence reads: CASSPGPSNQPQHF. The CDR3 DNA follows: TGTGCCAGCAGCCCGGGACCTAGCAATCAGCCCCAGCATTTT. V and J are TRBV9 and TRBJ1-5; weak D call: TRBD1 (5 bases). Germline lookup yields CDR1 SGDLS and CDR2 YYNGEE. This CDR3 spans 14 amino acids. Trimming removed 4 bases at V and 0 bases at J, with 8 bases between.

This chain connects TRBV2 to TRBJ2-7, with D perhaps matching TRBD1 (6 bases). The CDR3 length is 13 residues. V gave up 2 bases and J gave up 7 bases, with 12 bases separating them. Germline V lookup: CDR1 SNHLY, CDR2 FYNNEI. The chain's CDR3 is CASSEYTRGEQYF. In DNA form, the CDR3 reads TGTGCCAGCAGTGAATATACTAGGGGGGAGCAGTACTTC.